This T cell receptor beta chain was sequenced in a study of T cells in Graves' hyperthyroidism and ophthalmopathy. There are a few counts of this clonotype. Between the trimmed V and J ends, which lost 0 bases and 4 bases, there was a span of 9 bases. The CDR3 length is 14 residues. CDR1 LNHNV and CDR2 YYDKDF come from the germline V gene (reference sequence). Researchers took RNA transcripts and amplified the TCR beta CDR3 regions from them. The TCR CDR3 first-round RT-PCR relied on the HTBI primer set. MiXCR, applied by TCRdb to the multiplex PCR reads, yields one record per CDR3 protein. The repertoire holds about 640,000 distinct CDR3 sequences, with more than 20% as singletons.

The sequencing input was blood. The TCR originated in a young man with Graves' ophthalmopathy. The V and J genes are TRBV15 and TRBJ2-5; D unresolved. The CDR3 region is CATSREDFRETQYF. The CDR3 nucleotides are TGTGCCACCAGCAGAGAGGATTTTAGAGAGACCCAGTACTTC.